The TCR beta chain under discussion was sequenced for a study of cytotoxic CD8 clonotypes in ibrutinib-treated CLL. About the research overall: Partial responses totalled about 24 and complete responses 2; after median 68 months, approximately 15 remained remitted and around twelve progressed. Broader study findings: Researchers report that baseline clonality outpaced age-matched healthy donors and tracked circulating CD8+ T-cell counts.

V was pared by 5 bases and J by 17 bases, with 16 bases between. CDR1 and CDR2 from the germline V gene are MNHNS and SASEGT. This CDR3 is 12 amino acids long. A word on this clone: Its antigen is still unknown.

The planned depth of sequencing spanned 1 in 200,000 to 1 in 1 million T cells. Method: immunoSEQ multiplex PCR; TCRdb's copy keeps in-frame clones and lacks some. The data contain 140,000 to 150,000 clones, about 70% of them singletons. The J gene is TRBJ1-6, the V gene TRBV6-1; D may be TRBD1 (5 bases). This specimen was PBMCs, taken after 24 months of ibrutinib treatment. This TCR derives from a human donor with chronic lymphocytic leukemia. The CDR3 is CASSPRQGRVHF. CDR3 in DNA: TGTGCCAGCAGTCCCCGGCAGGGCCGGGTCCACTTT.